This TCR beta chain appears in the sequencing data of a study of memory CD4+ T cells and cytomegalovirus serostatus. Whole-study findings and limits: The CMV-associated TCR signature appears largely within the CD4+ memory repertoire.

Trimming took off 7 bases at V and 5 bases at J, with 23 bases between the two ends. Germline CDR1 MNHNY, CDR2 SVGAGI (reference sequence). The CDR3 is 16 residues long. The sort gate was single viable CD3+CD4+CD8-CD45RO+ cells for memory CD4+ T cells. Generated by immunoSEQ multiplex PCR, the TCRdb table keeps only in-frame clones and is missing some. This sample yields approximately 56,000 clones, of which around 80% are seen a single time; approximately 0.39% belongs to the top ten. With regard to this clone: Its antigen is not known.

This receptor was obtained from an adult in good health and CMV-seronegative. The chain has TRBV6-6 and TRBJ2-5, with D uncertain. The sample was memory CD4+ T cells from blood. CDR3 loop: CASTPPKGSLGETQYF. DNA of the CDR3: TGTGCCAGCACCCCCCCGAAGGGCTCCCTGGGGGAGACCCAGTACTTC.